The 32 T cell receptor beta chains below all came from one sample that was sequenced in a study of cytotoxic CD8 clonotypes in ibrutinib-treated CLL listed by TCRdb under 2021. This specimen's time point label, per the study, means: around 25 months on ibrutinib. Library preparation used the immunoSEQ multiplex PCR assay. TCRdb carries this immuneACCESS record with in-frame sequences only. Its versions omit some clonotypes, under half of them owing to an unresolved V gene in the studies checked, with the rest unexplained. This sample has approximately 100,000 clones in its table, and about 50% of those were observed once. Under 45% of the sample is in the top ten clones. The sample was PBMCs, taken after 24 months of ibrutinib treatment. These receptors were collected from a human donor with chronic lymphocytic leukemia.

V is TRBV5-1 and J is TRBJ1-4; D is undetermined. Germline values: CDR1 SGHRS, CDR2 YFSETQ. Between the trimmed V and J ends, which lost 0 bases and 7 bases, there was a span of 13 bases. The CDR3 spans 15 residues. CDR3 sequence: CASSLGVGSPEKLFF. CDR3 in DNA: TGCGCCAGCAGCTTGGGCGTAGGGAGCCCTGAAAAACTGTTTTTT.

This clone was seen at least ten times. This chain links TRBV4-1 with TRBJ2-1; the D is unclear. CDR3 length equals 13 residues. The germline V gene encodes CDR1 MGHRA and CDR2 YSYEKL. Between the trimmed V and J ends, which lost 0 bases and 6 bases, there was a span of 6 bases. This chain's CDR3 is CASSQDYLNEQFF. The DNA of the CDR3 is TGCGCCAGCAGCCAAGATTATCTCAATGAGCAGTTCTTC.

This chain uses TRBV6-6 with TRBJ1-6; the D gene is possibly TRBD1 (6 bases). This CDR3 has 13 residues. Germline lookup yields CDR1 MNHNY and CDR2 SVGAGI (reference sequence). V shed 6 bases and J shed 10 bases, with 13 bases lying between them. CDR3 amino acids: CASRRQDGSPLHF. The DNA of the CDR3 is TGTGCCAGCAGGAGACAGGACGGGTCACCCCTCCACTTT.

The chain couples TRBV28 to TRBJ1-2; D ambiguous. Germline V gene lookup returns CDR1 MDHEN and CDR2 SYDVKM. V gave up 5 bases and J gave up 1 base, with 8 bases separating them. This CDR3 contains 13 residues. In DNA, the CDR3 is TGTGCCAGCAGTGTACAGATTAACTATGGCTACACCTTC. This encodes CASSVQINYGYTF.

The CDR3 bases are TGTGCCAGCAGCGTAGGGGCAGGGGGTGACACCGGGGAGCTGTTTTTT. Protein product: CASSVGAGGDTGELFF. This chain connects TRBV9 to TRBJ2-2, with 7 nucleotides matching TRBD1. Germline-derived CDR1 and CDR2 are SGDLS and YYNGEE. Trimming at V came to 0 bases and at J to 3 bases, leaving 5 bases not matched to a gene. This CDR3 has 16 amino acids.

The chain recombines TRBV28 with TRBJ1-3, with D perhaps TRBD1 (6 bases). The CDR3 is 15 amino acids. Trimming pared 6 bases from V and 4 bases from J, leaving 16 bases between. Germline lookup yields CDR1 MDHEN and CDR2 SYDVKM. Here the CDR3 reads CASSERRGFGNTIYF. Written as DNA, the CDR3 is TGTGCCAGCAGCGAACGAAGGGGGTTCGGAAACACCATATATTTT.

The chain employs TRBV19 and TRBJ1-2, with TRBD1 identical over 7 bases. Germline V CDR1 and CDR2: LNHDA, SQIVND (reference sequence). V was clipped by 6 bases and J by 0 bases; unmatched bases: 7. CDR3 size: 15 residues. The CDR3 coding sequence is TGTGCCAGTAGATCGGGACAGACCTCTAACTATGGCTACACCTTC. It codes for CASRSGQTSNYGYTF.

This chain joins TRBV27 and TRBJ2-7; tentatively, D is TRBD1 (6 bases). Germline V gives CDR1 MNHEY, CDR2 SMNVEV (reference sequence). There are 14 residues in the CDR3. Between the trimmed V and J ends, which lost 2 bases and 3 bases, there was a span of 11 bases. The DNA for the CDR3 is TGTGCCAGCAGTTTACAACAGGGAATCTACGAGCAGTACTTC. As protein: CASSLQQGIYEQYF.

The chain links TRBV19 to TRBJ2-2, with 8 positions matching TRBD1. This CDR3 contains 14 residues. Per germline, CDR1 LNHDA and CDR2 SQIVND (reference sequence). Germline trimming cut 9 bases from V and 1 base from J; bases unmatched to any gene: 4. The CDR3 DNA follows: TGTGCCAGCGACAGGGGTCTGAACACCGGGGAGCTGTTTTTT. This encodes CASDRGLNTGELFF.

The rearrangement links TRBV5-4 to TRBJ2-4; tentatively, D is TRBD1 or TRBD2 (6 bases each). Trimming stripped 2 bases from V and 0 bases from J, with 18 bases between. Germline V CDR1 and CDR2: SGHNT, YYREEE (reference sequence). There are 18 residues in the CDR3. Here the CDR3 DNA reads TGTGCCAGCAGCTTCCTGGGGGGCGAGGGTTTAGCCAAAAACATTCAGTACTTC. Translating it yields CASSFLGGEGLAKNIQYF.

The V and J genes are TRBV30 and TRBJ1-2; D unresolved. Between the trimmed V and J ends, which lost 0 bases and 4 bases, there was a span of 12 bases. The CDR3 has 14 residues. Germline V gives CDR1 GTSNPN, CDR2 SVGIG (reference sequence). The DNA of the CDR3 is TGTGCCTGGAGTGTATCCAGCCGGTCCTATGGCTACACCTTC. Encoded protein: CAWSVSSRSYGYTF.

V and J are TRBV29-1 and TRBJ1-1; D call uncertain. The CDR3 consists of 13 residues. CDR1 and CDR2 from the germline V gene are SQVTM and ANQGSEA. Trimming stripped 4 bases from V and 2 bases from J, with 11 bases between. The CDR3 loop is CSVGTGKNTEAFF. DNA for the CDR3: TGCAGCGTTGGAACGGGAAAAAACACTGAAGCTTTCTTT.

V is TRBV2 and J is TRBJ2-7, with D unclear. The CDR3 covers 13 residues. V lost 6 bases and J 2 bases, leaving 11 bases between the germline ends. Germline V lookup: CDR1 SNHLY, CDR2 FYNNEI. The CDR3 sequence is CASRKTVTYEQYF. CDR3 bases: TGTGCCAGCAGGAAGACGGTTACCTACGAGCAGTACTTC.

The CDR3 DNA follows: TGTGCCAGCAGTGACAGCCAAGAGACCCAGTACTTC. It codes for CASSDSQETQYF. The J gene is TRBJ2-5, the V gene TRBV2; D gene uncertain. Looked up from germline, CDR1 is SNHLY and CDR2 is FYNNEI. The V gene lost 3 bases and the J gene lost 1 base, with 3 bases spanning the gap. The CDR3 consists of 12 residues.

This rearrangement joins TRBV6-6 to TRBJ2-7; 10 nucleotides match TRBD2. V lost 10 bases and J lost 4; bases outside the gene matches: 4. Germline CDR1 and CDR2: MNHNY and SVGAGI (reference sequence). The CDR3 is made up of 12 amino acids. CDR3: CAIGLAEYEQYF. In DNA form, the CDR3 reads TGTGCCATAGGACTAGCGGAATACGAGCAGTACTTC.

The V and J genes are TRBV1 and TRBJ2-2. TRBV1 is a pseudogene. The CDR3 is 14 residues long. The CDR3 spells CTSSHDLSTGELFF. In DNA form, the CDR3 reads TGCACCAGCAGCCACGACCTATCCACCGGGGAGCTGTTTTTT.

This chain joins TRBV7-3 and TRBJ2-3, with 9 bases fitting TRBD2. The CDR3 is 16 residues long. V lost 0 bases and J lost 1; bases outside the gene matches: 2. From germline, CDR1 is SGHTA and CDR2 FQGTGA. CDR3 DNA sequence: TGTGCCAGCAGCTTAACTAGCGGGGGAGGCACAGATACGCAGTATTTT. Translation: CASSLTSGGGTDTQYF.

The genes are TRBV29-1 and TRBJ2-3; D tentatively reads TRBD1 or TRBD2 (5 bases each). Germline V lookup: CDR1 SQVTM, CDR2 ANQGSEA. This CDR3 has 11 amino acids. Trimming stripped 4 bases from V and 3 bases from J, with 5 bases between. CDR3 nucleotide sequence: TGCAGCGTTGGGGGGACAGATACGCAGTATTTT. Protein sequence: CSVGGTDTQYF.

J is TRBJ2-5 and V is TRBV5-1, with 9 bases matching TRBD2. This CDR3 has 15 amino acids. V shed 0 bases and J 3 bases; nucleotides not matched to a gene: 3. Germline V gives CDR1 SGHRS, CDR2 YFSETQ. The DNA of the CDR3 is TGCGCCAGCAGCTTGGAGCGGGGGGCGGAAGAGACCCAGTACTTC. It yields the protein CASSLERGAEETQYF.

The rearrangement joins TRBV7-2 to TRBJ2-7, with 7 nucleotides matching TRBD2. V shed 5 bases, J shed 2 bases, and the junction held 6 bases outside the gene matches. Germline lookup yields CDR1 SGHTA and CDR2 FQGNSA. The CDR3 covers 14 residues. The CDR3 loop reads CASSLQRGAYEQYF. Here the CDR3 DNA reads TGTGCCAGCAGCCTTCAGCGGGGAGCCTACGAGCAGTACTTC. Looking up the rest from reference TRBV7-2 and TRBJ2-7 gives the full variable domain: GAGVSQSPSNKVTEKGKDVELRCDPISGHTALYWYRQSLGQGLEFLIYFQGNSAPDKSGLPSDRFSAERTGGSVSTLTIQRTQQEDSAVYLCASSLQRGAYEQYFGPGTRLTVT.

The genes are TRBV2 and TRBJ2-1; D is ambiguous. The CDR3 spans 15 residues. Per the germline V gene, CDR1 is SNHLY and CDR2 is FYNNEI. With 4 bases removed from V and 2 bases from J, the gap between germline ends came to 12 bases. This chain's CDR3 is CASSAGTPAYNEQFF. The DNA of the CDR3 is TGTGCCAGCAGTGCCGGAACCCCAGCCTACAATGAGCAGTTCTTC.

The chain recombines TRBV6-5 with TRBJ1-2; 9 bases agree with TRBD1. Trimming took 5 bases from V and 4 from J; bases not matched to a gene: 5. The CDR3 covers 14 residues. CDR1 and CDR2 from the germline V gene are MNHEY and SVGAGI. This CDR3 is CASSAGQGGYGYTF. The CDR3 coding sequence is TGTGCCAGCAGTGCGGGACAGGGTGGCTATGGCTACACCTTC.

The chain combines TRBV11-3 with TRBJ1-1, with D perhaps matching TRBD1 (5 bases). With 1 base removed from V and 0 bases from J, the gap between germline ends came to 9 bases. CDR1 and CDR2 from the germline V gene are SGHNT and YENEEA. The CDR3 has 15 residues. The CDR3 region is CASSLGAGMNTEAFF. In DNA, the CDR3 is TGTGCCAGCAGCTTAGGGGCAGGGATGAACACTGAAGCTTTCTTT. The full variable domain, with the rest looked up from reference TRBV11-3 and TRBJ1-1, is EAGVVQSPRYKIIEKKQPVAFWCNPISGHNTLYWYLQNLGQGPELLIRYENEEAVDDSQLPKDRFSAERLKGVDSTLKIQPAELGDSAVYLCASSLGAGMNTEAFFGQGTRLTVV.

This clone was detected only a few times. Its ends do not fully match the called genes, so a read error is possible. The genes are TRBV7-7 and TRBJ2-3, with D tentatively TRBD1 or TRBD2 (6 bases each). The CDR3 has 15 amino acids. Per the germline V gene, CDR1 is SSHAT and CDR2 is FNYEAQ (reference sequence). The CDR3 region is CASSQQAGGPDTQYF. The CDR3, as DNA: TGTGCTAGCAGCCAACAGGCTGGGGGGCCAGATACGCAGTATTTT.

This clone has just a few counts. The rearrangement uses TRBV25-1 and TRBJ1-2, with D maybe TRBD1 (5 bases). V gave up 4 bases and J gave up 7 bases, with 13 bases separating them. The CDR3 runs to 13 residues. Germline V lookup: CDR1 MGHDK, CDR2 SYGVNS. The CDR3 region has the DNA TGTGCCAGCAGTGGCCAAGGGGCGCGTGGCTACACCTTC. This gives the protein CASSGQGARGYTF.

V is TRBV2 and J is TRBJ1-4; D may be TRBD1 (6 bases). This CDR3 comprises 15 residues. Per the germline V gene, CDR1 is SNHLY and CDR2 is FYNNEI. The V gene lost 7 bases and the J gene lost 5 bases, with 17 bases spanning the gap. The CDR3 DNA follows: TGTGCCAGCACCTCCGGACAGAGAAGAAATGAAAAACTGTTTTTT. Translated: CASTSGQRRNEKLFF.

V usage is TRBV5-6 and J usage is TRBJ1-2; D perhaps matches TRBD1 (5 bases). Trimming left V 0 bases short and J 3 bases short, with 12 bases between. Germline lookup yields CDR1 SGHDT and CDR2 YYEEEE. The CDR3 totals 15 residues. The CDR3: CASSLGTGRHYGYTF. CDR3 bases: TGTGCCAGCAGCTTGGGAACGGGGCGGCACTATGGCTACACCTTC.

CDR3 in DNA: TGTGCCAGCAGCTTACAAGCGGGGGTCCCCGCGACCGGGGAGCTGTTTTTT. Translation gives CASSLQAGVPATGELFF. This chain links TRBV11-2 with TRBJ2-2; 8 nucleotides agree with TRBD2. This CDR3 region has 17 residues. Germline trimming cut 2 bases from V and 5 bases from J; bases unmatched to any gene: 10. Germline V gene data show CDR1 as SGHAT and CDR2 as FQNNGV.

The rearrangement joins TRBV18 to TRBJ1-1; D is unresolved. Germline CDR1 reads KGHSH; CDR2 reads LQKENI. V was trimmed by 5 bases and J by 1 base, leaving 8 bases between them. The CDR3 loop spans 13 amino acids. The CDR3 is CASSSVPNTEAFF. The CDR3 DNA reads as TGTGCCAGCTCATCTGTACCGAACACTGAAGCTTTCTTT.

V and J are TRBV25-1 and TRBJ2-7; TRBD1 aligns across 7 bases. Trimming at V came to 2 bases and at J to 5 bases, leaving 9 bases not matched to a gene. The CDR3 is 15 amino acids. Germline CDR1 and CDR2: MGHDK and SYGVNS. Here the CDR3 reads CASSEALTGRNEQYF. The CDR3 nucleotides are TGTGCCAGCAGTGAAGCGCTGACAGGGCGAAACGAGCAGTACTTC.

The chain is built from TRBV6-6 and TRBJ1-1; D remains unclear. This CDR3 comprises 13 residues. Germline values: CDR1 MNHNY, CDR2 SVGAGI (reference sequence). V lost 6 bases to trimming and J lost 1 base, with 9 bases between them. As DNA, the CDR3 is TGTGCCAGCAGCCCGCGAGGGAACACTGAAGCTTTCTTT. As protein: CASSPRGNTEAFF.

This clone came up a few times. CDR3 loop: CASSLEGNYGYTF. The CDR3 coding sequence is TGCGCCAGCAGCTTGGAGGGGAACTATGGCTACACCTTC. V usage is TRBV5-1 and J usage is TRBJ1-2, with a tentative D call TRBD1 (5 bases). Germline V gives CDR1 SGHRS, CDR2 YFSETQ. The length of the CDR3 is 13 residues. Trimming cost V 0 bases and J 2 bases, with 5 bases left between them.